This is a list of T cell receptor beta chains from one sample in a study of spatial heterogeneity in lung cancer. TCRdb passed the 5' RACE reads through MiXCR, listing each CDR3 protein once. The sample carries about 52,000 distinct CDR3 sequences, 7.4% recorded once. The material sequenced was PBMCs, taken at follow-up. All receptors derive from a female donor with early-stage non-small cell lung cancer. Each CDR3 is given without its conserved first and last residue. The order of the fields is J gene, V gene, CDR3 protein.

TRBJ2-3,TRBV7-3,ASSPRLGSDTQY
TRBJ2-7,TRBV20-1,SAFEQGEEQY
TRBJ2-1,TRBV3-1,ASSRRLAGGTDEQF
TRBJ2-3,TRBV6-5,ASSYSISRRGTQY
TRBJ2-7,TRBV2,ASGLLASSDYEQY
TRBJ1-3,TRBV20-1,SAKRGQAGNTIY
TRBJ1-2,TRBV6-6,ASSYRDGYRYGYT
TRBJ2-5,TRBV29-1,SGRAGRETQY
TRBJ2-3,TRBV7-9,ASSERSTDTQY
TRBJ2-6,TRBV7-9,ASSPRDRGRKPQDVLT
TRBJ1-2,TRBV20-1,SAIAGAFDGYT
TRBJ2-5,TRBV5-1,ASSAVSGQETQY
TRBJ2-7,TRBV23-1,ASSQNPGRRAYEQY
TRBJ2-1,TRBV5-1,ASSPRQGSYNEQF
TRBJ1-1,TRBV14,ASSQDYDSLEAF
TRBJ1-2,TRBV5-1,ASSLDTYGYT
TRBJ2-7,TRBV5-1,ASSFSSYEQY
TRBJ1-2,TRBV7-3,ASSYDSGQGGIGYT
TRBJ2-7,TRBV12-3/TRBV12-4,ASKSGQGQYEQY
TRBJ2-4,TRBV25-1,ASSEGTGEAQNIQY
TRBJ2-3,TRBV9,ASSISGTSGTDTQY
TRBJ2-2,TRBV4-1,ASSRLPRRDTGELF
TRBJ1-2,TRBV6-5,ASSYPKGQGYT
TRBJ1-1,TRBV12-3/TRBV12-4,ASSRGHTEAF